Listed below are T cell receptor beta chains from one sample, sequenced in a study of blood T cell repertoires in COVID-19. The table came from immunoSEQ multiplex PCR; TCRdb's copy has only in-frame clones and leaves some out. Of around 300,000 clones in the sample, under 90% were seen once. The sequenced material came from peripheral blood. Every receptor here comes from a man between 45 and 60 years old with acute or convalescent COVID-19. The CDR3 runs from the conserved cysteine through the conserved F or W. Fields, in order: clone size, CDR3 length, V gene, J gene, D gene, CDR3 protein, CDR3 DNA. D genes are given only for firm matches. Clone sizes are given selectively: once, few, many, or a class where the clone is expanded.

.	15	TRBV19	TRBJ1-1	.	CAALREGSRFAEAFF	TGTGCCGCCCTTAGGGAGGGTTCTAGATTCGCTGAAGCTTTCTTT
.	13	TRBV19	TRBJ2-5	.	CASKTEYQETQYF	TGTGCCAGTAAAACAGAGTACCAAGAGACCCAGTACTTC
.	17	TRBV19	TRBJ2-6	TRBD1	CASSPLWTGDGANVLTF	TGTGCCAGTAGTCCCCTTTGGACAGGCGACGGGGCCAACGTCCTGACTTTC
.	14	TRBV6-5	TRBJ2-2	TRBD1	CAKGAGSGTGELFF	TGTGCCAAGGGGGCAGGGTCGGGCACCGGGGAGCTGTTTTTT
.	14	TRBV19	TRBJ1-1	TRBD1	CASSIDGQGTEAFF	TGTGCCAGTAGTATAGACGGACAGGGAACTGAAGCTTTCTTT
.	16	TRBV7-9	TRBJ2-3	TRBD1	CASSPGQGAGTDTQYF	TGTGCCAGCAGCCCCGGACAGGGGGCGGGCACAGATACGCAGTATTTT
.	15	TRBV5-5	TRBJ2-7	TRBD2	CASSPGLAANYEQYF	TGTGCCAGCAGCCCCGGACTAGCGGCAAACTACGAGCAGTACTTC
.	16	TRBV18	TRBJ2-5	TRBD1	CASSPSPGQLRETQYF	TGTGCCAGCTCGCCCTCTCCGGGACAGCTCCGAGAGACCCAGTACTTC
.	17	TRBV19	TRBJ2-2	TRBD2	CASNPYSGGSNTGELFF	TGTGCCAGTAACCCATACAGCGGGGGGTCGAACACCGGGGAGCTGTTTTTT
.	15	TRBV18	TRBJ1-2	TRBD1	CASSPSTGGNYGYTF	TGTGCCAGCTCACCCTCAACAGGGGGCAACTATGGCTACACCTTC
.	15	TRBV5-1	TRBJ2-3	TRBD2	CASSWTSGRTDTQYF	TGCGCCAGCAGCTGGACTAGCGGGCGCACAGATACGCAGTATTTT
.	15	TRBV9	TRBJ1-3	.	CASSVRALSGNTIYF	TGTGCCAGCAGCGTACGAGCGCTCTCTGGAAACACCATATATTTT
.	16	TRBV9	TRBJ1-2	TRBD1	CASSGGPGRGTSGYTF	TGTGCCAGCAGCGGCGGGCCCGGCAGGGGGACGAGTGGCTACACCTTC
.	12	TRBV25-1	TRBJ1-6	TRBD1	CASSRDRAALHF	TGTGCCAGCAGCAGGGACAGGGCTGCCCTCCACTTT
.	14	TRBV11-3	TRBJ2-7	.	CASSLSGNSYEQYF	TGTGCCAGCAGCTTATCAGGGAACTCCTACGAGCAGTACTTC
.	14	TRBV6-5	TRBJ1-5	TRBD1	CAGGQGISNQPQHF	TGTGCCGGAGGACAGGGAATCAGCAATCAGCCCCAGCATTTT
.	15	TRBV5-6	TRBJ2-7	TRBD1	CASSPGDRVFLEQYF	TGTGCCAGCAGCCCCGGGGACAGGGTGTTCCTCGAGCAGTACTTC
.	13	TRBV5-8	TRBJ2-7	.	CASSDRDLYEQYF	TGTGCCAGCAGCGACCGGGATCTCTACGAGCAGTACTTC
.	14	TRBV10-3	TRBJ1-3	.	CAISDSQAGNTIYF	TGTGCCATCAGTGATTCGCAGGCGGGAAACACCATATATTTT
once	14	TRBV11-1	TRBJ1-3	.	CASTGENSGNTIYF	TGTGCCAGCACCGGGGAGAACTCTGGAAACACCATATATTTT
.	20	TRBV19	TRBJ2-5	TRBD1	CASSPLPRQGKIVGQETQYF	TGTGCCAGTAGTCCCCTCCCCCGACAGGGAAAAATTGTCGGCCAAGAGACCCAGTACTTC
.	14	TRBV5-6	TRBJ2-5	TRBD2	CASSLVLAEETQYF	TGTGCCAGCAGCTTGGTACTAGCGGAAGAGACCCAGTACTTC
.	15	TRBV19	TRBJ2-3	.	CASSIRQSNTDTQYF	TGTGCCAGTAGTATTCGACAGTCAAACACAGATACGCAGTATTTT
once	12	TRBV6-5	TRBJ1-1	.	CASSYSGGSGFF	TGTGCCAGCAGTTACTCGGGAGGCAGTGGTTTCTTT
.	15	TRBV10-3	TRBJ2-7	TRBD1	CAISESRTGGNEQYF	TGTGCCATCAGTGAGTCGAGGACAGGGGGAAACGAGCAGTACTTC
.	17	TRBV19	TRBJ1-5	.	CASSEGKGFYSNQPQHF	TGTGCCAGTAGTGAGGGCAAGGGATTCTATAGCAATCAGCCCCAGCATTTT
.	14	TRBV6-5	TRBJ1-5	.	CASIYDNSNQPQHF	TGTGCCAGCATCTACGACAATAGCAATCAGCCCCAGCATTTT
.	12	TRBV9	TRBJ1-2	.	CASSVSSRGYTF	TGTGCCAGCAGCGTAAGTAGCCGTGGCTACACCTTC
.	15	TRBV11-3	TRBJ2-1	TRBD2	CASSRLAGDYNEQFF	TGTGCCAGCAGCCGACTAGCGGGGGACTACAATGAGCAGTTCTTC
.	15	TRBV2	TRBJ2-3	.	CASSPGRGARDTQYF	TGTGCCAGCAGCCCAGGGAGGGGGGCGCGGGATACGCAGTATTTT
.	14	TRBV5-1	TRBJ1-2	TRBD1	CASSLARGSDGYTF	TGCGCCAGCAGCTTGGCCAGGGGGAGCGATGGCTACACCTTC